The sample holds a few counts of the clone carrying this T cell receptor beta chain. Its antigen remains unidentified. Sample-barcoded 5' priming and a J-beta primer mix drove a second PCR of about 7 to 12 cycles. Each cDNA molecule carried a tag from a template-switch adaptor that contained 12 random nucleotides. TCRdb redid the calling of the 5' RACE reads with MiXCR, one entry per CDR3 protein. Of fewer than 900,000 distinct CDR3 sequences listed, roughly 43% are singletons. This record belongs to a study of blood T cells in healthy people across ages. Whole-study results and caveats: It was the long-lived donors that had more naive CD4+ cells and higher diversity than aged donors. The CMV status of each donor remained undetermined, and this could have confounded shifts in expanded clonotypes.

Sequencing was carried out using blood. The clonotype originates from an older woman in good health.

CDR3 loop: CASSQGQPQETQYF. CDR3 nucleotides: TGTGCCAGCAGCCAAGGACAGCCGCAAGAGACCCAGTACTTC. The chain carries TRBV6-5 and TRBJ2-5; D might be TRBD1 (6 bases). Germline values: CDR1 MNHEY, CDR2 SVGAGI. There are 14 residues in the CDR3. The germline V and J ends were trimmed by 6 bases and 2 bases, with 13 bases remaining between them.